This paragraph reports one T cell receptor beta chain. Which antigen it targets is not known. Within one base of it there is no much larger clone, and no base qualities were kept. This sample stems from a study of T cell responses to AZD1222 COVID-19 vaccine (dated by TCRdb to about 2021). Looking at the study overall: AZD1222 recipients given second doses at about 4 weeks or at about 12 weeks were pooled, since spike-specific TCR depth and breadth were not found to differ between the two schedules. TCR sequencing was performed for 230 to 250 trial participants, of whom some 200 were given two doses of AZD1222 and some 25 were given two doses of MenACWY control vaccine. Enrollment into the trials was organized by age into subgroups of 18-55, 56-69 and 70-plus years, and those subgroups contained roughly 150, 30 and 60 TCR-sequenced participants, respectively.

The CDR3 regions of human TCRbeta chains were analyzed by immunosequencing. The original pipeline was this. Repertoire TCRs were matched against a reference library of SARS-CoV-2-specific TCRs generated with the MIRA antigen-specificity platform. Breadth was defined as the fraction of unique TCRs that were SARS-CoV-2-associated. Depth was defined as the fraction of total T cells that were SARS-CoV-2-associated. Each spike-specific TCR was assigned to its reactive spike region and to a CD4 or CD8 class using the MIRA data. Log10-transformed breadth and depth values were compared by one-way ANOVA with Sidak's multiple comparisons tests. TCRdb carries this immuneACCESS record with in-frame sequences only. Its versions omit some clonotypes, under half of them owing to an unresolved V gene in the studies checked, with the rest unexplained. The D gene and trimming were derived from the DNA, and the V and J assignments and clone size from that table. The sample data list around 130,000 clones, and roughly 92% of these were observed just once. The top ten clonotypes cover around 1.7% of the sample.

The full study reports these points: Vaccine-associated CD4 TCRs spanned the whole spike protein, with dominant responses in regions 160-218 and 743-854. Only 5 to 7 AZD1222 recipients were SARS-CoV-2 seropositive at baseline, limiting conclusions about previously exposed vaccinees. Reportedly, close to half of the unique spike-specific TCRs recognized epitopes lying outside the regions that are mutated in the B.1.351 and B.1.1.7 variants. No day 14 peak-response samples were available, so repertoires were characterized only after the peak T cell response. The 56-69-year group was small, and its depth increase did not reach significance, likely because of low power. After two AZD1222 doses, both the breadth and the depth of spike-specific TCRs were significantly higher than at day 0 and than in MenACWY recipients. Participants were mostly white British, with more females than males. The authors suggested clonal diversity may have been underestimated.

CDR1 and CDR2 are drawn from the germline V gene: SGHTS, YDEGEE. V and J are trimmed by 6 bases and 5 bases, and the gene matches miss 14 bases of the junction. CDR3 length: 16 amino acids, cysteine to phenylalanine. The sequence is cut down to CDR3 DNA, 48 bases in frame from base 1. The time point tag for this specimen amounts to: baseline before first vaccination. The vaccinee samples were drawn from two UK trials, COV001 and COV002, one of which was a single-blind randomized controlled phase 2/3 trial testing AZD1222 (ChAdOx1 nCoV-19) in healthy adults. For TCRbeta chain sequencing, PBMC samples from trial participants were taken at day 0 and at day 28 after the second dose.

The chain couples TRBV5-8 to TRBJ1-2, with 9 bases aligning to TRBD1. The input for sequencing was peripheral blood, taken on day 0 of AZD1222 vaccination. The sequence was collected from an adult in good health. The CDR3 protein: CASTKPRDRAFYGYTF. In nucleotide form, the sequence is TGTGCCAGCACCAAACCCCGGGACAGGGCCTTTTATGGCTACACCTTC.